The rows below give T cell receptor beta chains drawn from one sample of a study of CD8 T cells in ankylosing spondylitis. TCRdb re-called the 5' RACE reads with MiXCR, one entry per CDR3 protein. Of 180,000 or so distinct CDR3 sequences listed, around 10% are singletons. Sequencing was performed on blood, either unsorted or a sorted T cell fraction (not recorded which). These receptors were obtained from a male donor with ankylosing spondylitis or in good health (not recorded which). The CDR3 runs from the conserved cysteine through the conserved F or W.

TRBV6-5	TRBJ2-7	CASSFSGGEYEQYF
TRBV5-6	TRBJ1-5	CASSLSAGPNQPQHF
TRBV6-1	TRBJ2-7	CASSDGPGTFYEQYF
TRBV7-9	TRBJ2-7	CASSSNSGASSYEQYF
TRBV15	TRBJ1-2	CTTSRLGTYGYTF
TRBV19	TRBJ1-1	CASSASGGVNTEAFF
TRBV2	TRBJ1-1	CASRQGLNTEAFF
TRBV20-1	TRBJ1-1	CSASRQGAATEAFF
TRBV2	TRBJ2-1	CASTLNRANNEQFF
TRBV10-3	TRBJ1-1	CAISQRGLGEAFF
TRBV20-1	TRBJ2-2	CSARDPRTPTGELFF
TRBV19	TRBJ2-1	CASSRTGIGGDYNEQFF
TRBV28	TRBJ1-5	CASKGVGLSNQPQHF
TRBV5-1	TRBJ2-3	CASSPHSGTSGPRTDTQYF
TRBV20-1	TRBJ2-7	CSARPDSSYEQYF
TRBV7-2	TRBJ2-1	CASSLAAGSYNEQFF
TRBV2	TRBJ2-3	CASSWEDGGTDTQYF